These 20 T cell receptor beta chains came from one sample sequenced in a study of OX40 agonist ivuxolimab in advanced cancers. Assay used: immunoSEQ multiplex PCR; TCRdb lists only in-frame clones, some missing. Seen here are 60,000 to 75,000 clones, approximately 86% observed once, and the top ten hold approximately 0.86%. The starting material was CD4+ or CD8+ T cells sorted from blood, obtained in a trial of the OX40 agonist ivuxolimab. These receptors were collected from an adult with an advanced solid tumor such as melanoma, head and neck, liver or kidney cancer.

A single count supports this clone. This chain links TRBV5-1 with TRBJ2-7; perhaps TRBD1 as D (6 bases). V lost 4 bases and J lost 5, with 16 bases in between. The germline CDR1 and CDR2 sequences are SGHRS and YFSETQ. CDR3 size: 14 residues. The CDR3 DNA is TGCGCCAGCAGCCTCTTAGTGGGACAAAACGAGCAGTACTTC. Protein sequence: CASSLLVGQNEQYF. Full variable domain (outside the CDR3, taken from reference TRBV5-1 and TRBJ2-7): KAGVTQTPRYLIKTRGQQVTLSCSPISGHRSVSWYQQTPGQGLQFLFEYFSETQRNKGNFPGRFSGRQFSNSRSEMNVSTLELGDSALYLCASSLLVGQNEQYFGPGTRLTVT.

The chain combines TRBV7-9 with TRBJ2-3, with D perhaps matching TRBD2 (6 bases). Germline V CDR1 and CDR2: SEHNR, FQNEAQ (reference sequence). V lost 0 bases and J 2 bases, leaving 9 bases between the germline ends. The CDR3 runs to 15 residues. The CDR3 DNA is TGTGCCAGCAGCTTAGCTGGAGGGTCCACAGATACGCAGTATTTT. It encodes CASSLAGGSTDTQYF.

V gene TRBV7-6 combines with J gene TRBJ1-4, with D perhaps matching TRBD1 (5 bases). Germline assignment: CDR1 SGHVS and CDR2 FNYEAQ. V was cut by 5 bases and J by 0 bases, with 13 bases left in between. The CDR3 extends over 16 amino acids. In DNA form, the CDR3 reads TGTGCCAGCAGCCGGAACCGACAGACAACTAATGAAAAACTGTTTTTT. Translation gives CASSRNRQTTNEKLFF.

The chain joins TRBV5-1 to TRBJ1-1; 9 bases are shared with TRBD1. The length of the CDR3 is 15 residues. Germline V gene sequence: CDR1 SGHRS, CDR2 YFSETQ. Losses at the gene ends were 4 bases for V and 1 base for J; bases not matched to a gene: 5. The CDR3 loop is CASSPGTGRNTEAFF. The CDR3 DNA follows: TGCGCCAGCAGCCCAGGGACAGGGCGGAACACTGAAGCTTTCTTT.

V gene TRBV29-1 combines with J gene TRBJ2-2; 12 bases are a match to TRBD2. This CDR3 spans 15 amino acids. With 7 bases clipped from V and 1 base from J, the junction kept 4 bases outside the gene matches. From germline, CDR1 is SQVTM and CDR2 ANQGSEA. The CDR3 DNA sequence: TGCAGCGCTCTAGCGGGAGGGTTGAACACCGGGGAGCTGTTTTTT. It translates to CSALAGGLNTGELFF.

The chain joins TRBV29-1 to TRBJ1-2; D is perhaps TRBD1 (5 bases). V dropped 2 bases and J dropped 3 bases, with 19 bases sitting between them. The CDR3 sequence is 16 residues long. Germline CDR1 SQVTM, CDR2 ANQGSEA. The CDR3 is CSVESRGGDPHYGYTF. CDR3 in DNA: TGCAGCGTTGAATCCCGGGGCGGGGATCCGCACTATGGCTACACCTTC.

The table lists this clone with a few counts. The CDR3 sequence: CASSLAPGTRGRGQYF. The DNA of the CDR3 is TGTGCCAGCAGCTTAGCGCCGGGGACACGGGGGCGCGGCCAGTACTTC. The chain employs TRBV7-2 and TRBJ2-5; D assignment may be TRBD1 or TRBD2 (6 bases each). This CDR3 is built from 16 residues. Trimming took 0 bases from V and 10 from J, leaving 21 bases between them. Germline V CDR1 and CDR2: SGHTA, FQGNSA.

The CDR3 loop reads CASSSAGNTEAFF. The DNA of the CDR3 is TGTGCCAGCAGTTCAGCGGGGAACACTGAAGCTTTCTTT. J is TRBJ1-1 and V is TRBV7-3, with D unresolved. The V end was cut by 6 bases, the J end by 1 base, with 9 bases between. The CDR3 runs 13 residues. Germline CDR1 reads SGHTA; CDR2 reads FQGTGA.

The chain employs TRBV28 and TRBJ2-1; 8 bases agree with TRBD2. The CDR3 runs to 15 residues. V lost 5 bases and J lost 6; bases outside the gene matches: 9. Germline values: CDR1 MDHEN, CDR2 SYDVKM. The CDR3 reads CASSPGVAGPNEQFF. Here the CDR3 DNA reads TGTGCCAGCAGTCCCGGAGTAGCGGGACCCAATGAGCAGTTCTTC.

This clone was detected a few times. The chain employs TRBV11-2 and TRBJ2-3; the D call may be TRBD1 or TRBD2 (5 bases each). CDR1 SGHAT and CDR2 FQNNGV come from the germline V gene. The CDR3 is 14 amino acids. Deletions cut 4 bases from V and 0 bases from J, with 8 bases between. CDR3 nucleotide sequence: TGTGCCAGCAGCTACCGGGACAGCACAGATACGCAGTATTTT. This translates into CASSYRDSTDTQYF. Full variable domain (missing parts from reference TRBV11-2 and TRBJ2-3): EAGVAQSPRYKIIEKRQSVAFWCNPISGHATLYWYQQILGQGPKLLIQFQNNGVVDDSQLPKDRFSAERLKGVDSTLKIQPAKLEDSAVYLCASSYRDSTDTQYFGPGTRLTVL.

This rearrangement joins TRBV28 to TRBJ2-7, with D perhaps assigned TRBD1 or TRBD2 (5 bases each). The V gene lost 6 bases and the J gene lost 2 bases, with 17 bases spanning the gap. The CDR3 covers 15 residues. Germline CDR1 MDHEN, CDR2 SYDVKM. CDR3 nucleotide sequence: TGTGCCAGCAGCAACCAGGGACGTCCAACCTACGAGCAGTACTTC. Residues: CASSNQGRPTYEQYF.

This clone has only one observation. The gene calls are TRBV5-4 and TRBJ1-4, with 7 bases that match TRBD1. The trim removed 4 bases at V and 5 bases at J, leaving 5 bases unmatched. Germline CDR1 and CDR2: SGHNT and YYREEE (reference sequence). This CDR3 has 14 residues. CDR3 bases: TGTGCCAGCAGCCAGGGGACAGTCAATGAAAAACTGTTTTTT. It is translated as CASSQGTVNEKLFF.

This clone was recorded once. This chain joins TRBV6-5 and TRBJ2-5; a weak D match, TRBD2 (6 bases). The CDR3 sequence is 14 residues long. Germline-derived CDR1 and CDR2 are MNHEY and SVGAGI. The germline V and J ends were trimmed by 6 bases and 5 bases, with 16 bases remaining between them. The chain's CDR3 is CASRTGVGWETQYF. CDR3 nucleotide sequence: TGTGCCAGCAGAACGGGGGTCGGCTGGGAGACCCAGTACTTC.

The chain has TRBV5-4 and TRBJ2-1, with TRBD2 as a possible D gene (5 bases). Trimming took 0 bases from V and 3 from J, leaving 10 bases between them. CDR1 is SGHNT, CDR2 YYREEE, per germline (reference sequence). The CDR3 is 15 residues long. The CDR3: CASSLGGSNYNEQFF. The CDR3 region has the DNA TGTGCCAGCAGCTTGGGAGGGAGTAACTACAATGAGCAGTTCTTC.

The chain uses TRBV5-1 and TRBJ2-7, with 9 bases lining up with TRBD1. This CDR3 region has 15 residues. The ends lost 1 base at V and 5 bases at J; junction bases unmatched: 7. CDR1 and CDR2 from the germline V gene are SGHRS and YFSETQ. The CDR3 nucleotides are TGCGCCAGCAGCTTGTATGGGACAGGGCAGGACGAGCAGTACTTC. This codes for CASSLYGTGQDEQYF. Complete variable domain (other parts from reference TRBV5-1 and TRBJ2-7): KAGVTQTPRYLIKTRGQQVTLSCSPISGHRSVSWYQQTPGQGLQFLFEYFSETQRNKGNFPGRFSGRQFSNSRSEMNVSTLELGDSALYLCASSLYGTGQDEQYFGPGTRLTVT.

The rearrangement links TRBV7-3 to TRBJ2-2, with 8 bases identical to TRBD2. CDR3 length: 15 amino acids. V lost 1 base, J lost 4 bases, and 2 bases stayed unmatched. CDR1 is SGHTA, CDR2 FQGTGA, per germline. CDR3: CASSLSGGSTGELFF. The CDR3 region has the DNA TGTGCCAGCAGCTTAAGCGGGGGGAGCACCGGGGAGCTGTTTTTT. Full variable domain (rest looked up from reference TRBV7-3 and TRBJ2-2): GAGVSQTPSNKVTEKGKYVELRCDPISGHTALYWYRQSLGQGPEFLIYFQGTGAADDSGLPNDRFFAVRPEGSVSTLKIQRTERGDSAVYLCASSLSGGSTGELFFGEGSRLTVL.

This chain joins TRBV7-3 and TRBJ2-2, with D unresolved. From germline, CDR1 is SGHTA and CDR2 FQGTGA. V lost 1 base and J lost 4, with 4 bases in between. The CDR3 runs to 13 residues. The CDR3 DNA reads TGTGCCAGCAGCTTAAGAACCACCGGGGAGCTGTTTTTT. It encodes CASSLRTTGELFF.

This clone was observed a few times. The chain has TRBV7-2 and TRBJ2-5, with 16 bases matching TRBD2. The germline gives CDR1 SGHTA, CDR2 FQGNSA. This CDR3 region has 17 residues. The V gene end was trimmed by 4 bases and the J gene end by 2 bases; junction bases not matched to a gene: 4. Written as DNA, the CDR3 is TGTGCCAGCAGCTCGACGGGACTAGCGGGGGGGCAAGAGACCCAGTACTTC. This codes for CASSSTGLAGGQETQYF.

This chain connects TRBV9 to TRBJ2-3; 11 bases are shared with TRBD2. The germline V gene encodes CDR1 SGDLS and CDR2 YYNGEE. V lost 3 bases to trimming and J lost 4 bases; unmatched junction nucleotides: 4. This CDR3 has 15 amino acids. For the CDR3, the DNA is TGTGCCAGCAGCGAGACTAGCGGGAAGTCAGATACGCAGTATTTT. The encoded protein is CASSETSGKSDTQYF.

The J gene is TRBJ2-1, the V gene TRBV28, with TRBD2 as a possible D gene (6 bases). Germline V gene sequence: CDR1 MDHEN, CDR2 SYDVKM. The V end was cut by 7 bases, the J end by 7 bases, with 17 bases between. The CDR3 contains 14 residues. The CDR3 sequence is CASTSWGVKNEQFF. The CDR3 nucleotides are TGTGCCAGCACCTCATGGGGGGTAAAGAATGAGCAGTTCTTC.